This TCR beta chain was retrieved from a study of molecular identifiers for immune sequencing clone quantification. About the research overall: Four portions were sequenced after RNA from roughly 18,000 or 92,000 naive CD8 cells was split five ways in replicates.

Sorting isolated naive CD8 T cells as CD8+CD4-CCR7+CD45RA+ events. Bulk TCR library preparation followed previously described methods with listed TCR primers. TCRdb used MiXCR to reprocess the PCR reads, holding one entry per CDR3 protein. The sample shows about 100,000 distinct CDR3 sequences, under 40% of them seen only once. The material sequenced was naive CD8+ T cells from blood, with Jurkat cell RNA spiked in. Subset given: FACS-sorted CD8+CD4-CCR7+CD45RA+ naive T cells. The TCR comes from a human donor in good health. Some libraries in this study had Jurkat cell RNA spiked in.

CDR3 sequence: CASTQVLSGETQYF. Written as DNA, the CDR3 is TGTGCCAGCACCCAGGTCCTTAGCGGAGAGACCCAGTACTTC. J is TRBJ2-5 and V is TRBV7-9; TRBD2 might be the D (6 bases). V shed 7 bases and J shed 4 bases, with 16 bases lying between them. The CDR3 sequence is 14 residues long. The germline V gene encodes CDR1 SEHNR and CDR2 FQNEAQ (reference sequence).